Listed below are T cell receptor beta chains from one sample, sequenced in a study of a mutant IDH1 vaccine in newly diagnosed glioma. This table comes from immunoSEQ multiplex PCR, and its TCRdb copy is limited to in-frame clones, with some not included. The sample lists about 68,000 clones; 79% were seen once. The sequencing here drew on PBMCs, taken from a glioma patient treated with radiotherapy, temozolomide or both. The receptors come from a middle-aged man with glioma. CDR3s leave out the opening cysteine and the closing phenylalanine or tryptophan.

length	V	J	CDR3
12	TRBV5-1	TRBJ2-5	ASSFAGREETQY
12	TRBV10-3	TRBJ1-1	AINSRGDGTEAF
11	TRBV7-2	TRBJ2-5	ASSPLASETQY
11	TRBV27	TRBJ2-7	ASSLTDSYEQY
11	TRBV5-1	TRBJ1-4	ASSFETNEKLF
11	TRBV5-6	TRBJ1-2	ASSVYRDYGYT
13	TRBV21-1	TRBJ2-2	ASISSGGDTGELF
11	TRBV6-5	TRBJ2-7	ASSRDATYEQY
10	TRBV2	TRBJ2-6	ASSAGANVLT
14	TRBV18	TRBJ2-2	ASSREVAGGTGELF
11	TRBV6-5	TRBJ2-1	ASSGFRRHEQF
13	TRBV10-3	TRBJ1-3	AISESRVSGNTIY
10	TRBV29-1	TRBJ1-1	SAGGGNTEAF
14	TRBV15	TRBJ2-5	ATSRDSGTGSETQY
10	TRBV4-1	TRBJ1-6	ATGQGSSPLH
9	TRBV6-5	TRBJ1-1	ASRLNTEAF
13	TRBV9	TRBJ1-5	ASSSTWDGNQPQH
11	TRBV9	TRBJ1-4	ASGRQGREKLF
13	TRBV27	TRBJ1-2	ASSFSGTGGRGYT
12	TRBV5-1	TRBJ1-1	ASSLAIGGTEAF
13	TRBV5-1	TRBJ2-7	ASSSPGQGIYEQY
12	TRBV7-6	TRBJ2-2	ASSFREYTGELF
11	TRBV30	TRBJ2-7	AWSTGISYEQY
15	TRBV5-1	TRBJ1-2	ASSSGTGNRENYGYT
9	TRBV29-1	TRBJ2-3	SVARTDTQY
11	TRBV14	TRBJ2-4	ASSQEVASSQY
12	TRBV25-1	TRBJ1-2	ASSDPGEIYGYT
12	TRBV5-6	TRBJ2-7	ASSFRLAEYEQY
14	TRBV7-2	TRBJ1-2	ASSLVGPGLNYGYT
13	TRBV13	TRBJ2-5	ASSLDRGPQETQY
11	TRBV5-4	TRBJ1-2	ASSLEGPYGYT
14	TRBV4-2	TRBJ2-7	ASSQDPVGGAYEQY
12	TRBV6-1	TRBJ2-7	ASRRSGSLYEQY
13	TRBV29-1	TRBJ1-1	SVERSGLLNTEAF
13	TRBV7-9	TRBJ1-6	ASSLMGQGSSPLH
14	TRBV5-1	TRBJ1-4	ASSASRGGGNEKLF
14	TRBV5-3	TRBJ1-5	ARMERREPSNQPQH
10	TRBV2	TRBJ2-7	ASNPLGSEQY
11	TRBV7-9	TRBJ2-3	AIGLAGTDTQY
14	TRBV30	TRBJ1-5	AWSGDGRYSNQPQH
13	TRBV25-1	TRBJ1-1	ASSEPGTPFGGAF
13	TRBV7-2	TRBJ2-2	ASSPVHRLIGELF
11	TRBV9	TRBJ2-2	ASGKGIGGELF
11	TRBV18	TRBJ1-1	ASSLGGRAEAF
11	TRBV6-5	TRBJ2-7	AVRRQGNYEQY
13	TRBV10-2	TRBJ1-2	ASSGDAQGRGGYT
11	TRBV30	TRBJ1-5	AWGREREQPQH
12	TRBV7-2	TRBJ1-4	ASSLRSVGEKLF
14	TRBV4-3	TRBJ2-6	ASSLLDTSGANVLT
10	TRBV29-1	TRBJ1-1	SVGWRNTEAF
11	TRBV30	TRBJ2-7	AWSGTGKYEQY
11	TRBV6-5	TRBJ2-3	ASRPDLTDTQY
12	TRBV6-5	TRBJ1-2	ASNKNRANYGYT
13	TRBV5-1	TRBJ2-2	ASRPGTGDTGELF